This TCR beta chain was documented in a study of Graves' ophthalmopathy and Graves' hyperthyroidism. Study-level results: A majority of expanded thyroid clonotypes exceeding 0.001 frequency were likewise present in blood.

Hyperthyroidism in these 18- to 65-year-old patients was newly diagnosed, lasting under 2 months. Patients were left out if they had other autoimmune diseases, uncontrolled infections, pregnancy or lactation. Establishment of the diagnosis relied upon clinical symptoms, serum thyroxine, TRAb, thyroid ultrasound and orbital computed tomography. RNA transcripts provided the template for amplifying TCR beta CDR3 regions. An initial RT-PCR round employing HTBI primers preceded a second-round multiplex PCR. A single record per CDR3 protein comes from TCRdb applying MiXCR to the multiplex PCR reads. The table includes approximately 540,000 distinct CDR3 sequences, 35% to 40% detected once. With respect to this clonotype: The antigen remains unidentified.

V was cut by 0 bases and J by 2 bases, with 14 bases left in between. This CDR3 comprises 17 residues. Per the germline V gene, CDR1 is LGHNA and CDR2 is YSLEER. This receptor was identified in an adult man with Graves' hyperthyroidism. The chain joins TRBV4-3 to TRBJ1-5; weak D call: TRBD1 (6 bases). Source material: peripheral blood or thyroid tissue (not recorded which). The CDR3 region is CASSQDPQGLGNQPQHF. The CDR3 DNA reads as TGCGCCAGCAGCCAAGATCCCCAGGGGCTTGGCAATCAGCCCCAGCATTTT.